These 27 T cell receptor beta chains originate from one sample sequenced in a study of blood T cell repertoires in COVID-19. This table comes from immunoSEQ multiplex PCR, and its TCRdb copy is limited to in-frame clones, with some not included. Among about 68,000 clones listed, 90% to 95% were seen once. Sequencing was performed on peripheral blood. The receptors were sampled from a man aged 40-49 years with COVID-19, enrolled during active disease.

The CDR3 nucleotides are TGTGCCAGCAGTGGGCAAGACAGGGCAGGGTCGGACACTGAAGCTTTCTTT. Its translation: CASSGQDRAGSDTEAFF. J is TRBJ1-1 and V is TRBV6-1; 7 nucleotides line up with TRBD1. The CDR3 sequence is 17 residues long. Germline V CDR1 and CDR2: MNHNS, SASEGT. The trim removed 4 bases at V and 3 bases at J, leaving 14 bases unmatched.

The chain joins TRBV2 to TRBJ1-2; perhaps TRBD1 as D (6 bases). CDR3 length: 13 amino acids. V lost 9 bases to trimming and J lost 8 bases, with 19 bases between them. CDR1 SNHLY and CDR2 FYNNEI come from the germline V gene. This CDR3 reads CARPDSLFGGYTF. CDR3 nucleotides: TGTGCCAGGCCGGACAGCCTCTTTGGCGGCTACACCTTC.

The chain couples TRBV7-3 to TRBJ2-1; maybe TRBD2 (6 bases). The V end lost 1 base, the J end lost 4 bases, and 14 bases lay between the germline ends. This CDR3 has 16 amino acids. The germline V gene encodes CDR1 SGHTA and CDR2 FQGTGA. CDR3 sequence (DNA): TGTGCCAGCAGCTTAATGTCAGCGGGCCTTTACAATGAGCAGTTCTTC. Translation: CASSLMSAGLYNEQFF.

The chain links TRBV10-3 to TRBJ2-1, with TRBD1 as a possible D gene (6 bases). V dropped 0 bases and J dropped 3 bases, with 12 bases sitting between them. This CDR3 contains 16 residues. Looked up from germline, CDR1 is ENHRY and CDR2 is SYGVKD. CDR3 in DNA: TGTGCCATCAGTGAGTCCAGGGGTCCCAACTACAATGAGCAGTTCTTC. Amino acid sequence: CAISESRGPNYNEQFF.

The V and J genes are TRBV9 and TRBJ1-3; D gene ambiguous. The germline V gene has CDR1 SGDLS and CDR2 YYNGEE. V lost 3 bases, J lost 0 bases, and 7 bases lay in between. The CDR3 is 14 amino acids. CDR3 DNA sequence: TGTGCCAGCAGCGCCTATAACTCTGGAAACACCATATATTTT. Its protein product is CASSAYNSGNTIYF.

The genes are TRBV2 and TRBJ2-1, with 8 bases that match TRBD1. Trimming removed 6 bases from V and 9 bases from J; junction bases left unmatched: 4. Germline V CDR1 and CDR2: SNHLY, FYNNEI. CDR3 length equals 12 residues. CDR3 DNA: TGTGCCAGCAGAGGCAGGGGGCTTGAGCAGTTCTTC. The encoded protein is CASRGRGLEQFF.

The chain combines TRBV5-1 with TRBJ1-1; 7 bases line up with TRBD1. CDR3 size: 15 residues. With V trimmed by 3 bases and J by 2 bases, 7 bases remained unmatched. Per germline, CDR1 SGHRS and CDR2 YFSETQ. CDR3 sequence (DNA): TGCGCCAGCAGCTCGGGACAGCTAGGAAACACTGAAGCTTTCTTT. Its translation is CASSSGQLGNTEAFF.

This chain connects TRBV6-5 to TRBJ2-5; unclear D gene. The CDR3 runs 15 residues. Germline values: CDR1 MNHEY, CDR2 SVGAGI. The V end was cut by 0 bases, the J end by 1 base, with 9 bases between. CDR3 sequence reads: CASSYSRQTQETQYF. CDR3 bases: TGTGCCAGCAGTTACTCGCGACAAACCCAAGAGACCCAGTACTTC.

J is TRBJ1-2 and V is TRBV28; TRBD1 is a possible D gene (6 bases). V lost 4 bases, J lost 9 bases, and 12 bases lay in between. Germline-derived CDR1 and CDR2 are MDHEN and SYDVKM. The CDR3 covers 12 residues. The CDR3 protein is CASSYSTGSYTF. CDR3 in DNA: TGTGCCAGCAGTTACTCGACAGGAAGCTACACCTTC.

This rearrangement joins TRBV28 to TRBJ1-5; D remains ambiguous. Germline V gene data show CDR1 as MDHEN and CDR2 as SYDVKM. This CDR3 region has 13 residues. Deletions cut 7 bases from V and 2 bases from J, with 9 bases between. Here the CDR3 reads CASTPPGNQPQHF. CDR3 nucleotide sequence: TGTGCCAGCACACCCCCGGGCAATCAGCCCCAGCATTTT.

This clone was seen once. The J gene is TRBJ2-5, the V gene TRBV6-5, with TRBD1 as a possible D gene (6 bases). The CDR3 sequence is 14 residues long. Germline V gives CDR1 MNHEY, CDR2 SVGAGI. Trimming took 4 bases from V and 5 from J, leaving 14 bases between them. CDR3: CASSSQGSEETQYF. The CDR3, as DNA: TGTGCCAGCAGTTCACAGGGTTCTGAGGAGACCCAGTACTTC.

This clone turned up a few times. The gene calls are TRBV5-5 and TRBJ2-7, with D tentatively TRBD1 (5 bases). The CDR3 extends over 13 amino acids. V was clipped by 4 bases and J by 4 bases, with 12 bases between them. The germline gives CDR1 SGHKS, CDR2 YYEKEE (reference sequence). The DNA for the CDR3 is TGTGCCAGCAGCGAACCCGACAGTTACGAGCAGTACTTC. Translation: CASSEPDSYEQYF. The variable domain in full, completed from reference TRBV5-5 and TRBJ2-7, reads DAGVTQSPTHLIKTRGQQVTLRCSPISGHKSVSWYQQVLGQGPQFIFQYYEKEERGRGNFPDRFSARQFPNYSSELNVNALLLGDSALYLCASSEPDSYEQYFGPGTRLTVT.

The chain employs TRBV5-1 and TRBJ2-1; D may be TRBD2 (7 bases). Trimming shortened V by 0 bases and J by 6 bases, and 10 bases separated the two germline ends. This CDR3 is built from 14 residues. Germline CDR1 reads SGHRS; CDR2 reads YFSETQ. The CDR3 loop reads CASSLEGGFNEQFF. CDR3 DNA sequence: TGCGCCAGCAGCTTGGAGGGGGGGTTCAATGAGCAGTTCTTC.

This clone was recorded a few times. The chain joins TRBV3-1 (or the pseudogene TRBV3-2) to TRBJ2-7; 8 positions match TRBD1. Germline values: CDR1 LGHDT, CDR2 YNNKEL (reference sequence). CDR3 size: 14 residues. V gave up 5 bases and J gave up 4 bases; unmatched junction bases: 7. CDR3 DNA: TGTGCCAGCAGCGATGGACAGGGTGGGTACGAGCAGTACTTC. Encoded protein: CASSDGQGGYEQYF.

The CDR3 reads CAWKEGTGTGKLFF. The CDR3 region has the DNA TGTGCCTGGAAAGAGGGGACAGGGACGGGAAAACTGTTTTTT. V is TRBV30 and J is TRBJ1-4, with 9 bases fitting TRBD1. The J segment lost 10 bases and the V segment lost 4 bases, leaving 10 bases of the junction unmatched. From germline, CDR1 is GTSNPN and CDR2 SVGIG (reference sequence). The CDR3 extends over 14 amino acids.

This chain uses TRBV5-1 with TRBJ1-4; no clear D gene. Germline V gene lookup returns CDR1 SGHRS and CDR2 YFSETQ. CDR3 length equals 16 residues. The V gene lost 0 bases and the J gene lost 4 bases, with 13 bases spanning the gap. In DNA form, the CDR3 reads TGCGCCAGCAGCTTGGCCGAGAATCTTGGTAATGAAAAACTGTTTTTT. This gives the protein CASSLAENLGNEKLFF.

J is TRBJ1-3 and V is TRBV28, with D possibly matching TRBD1 (5 bases). Trimming pared 6 bases from V and 1 base from J, leaving 16 bases between. This CDR3 comprises 16 residues. The germline gives CDR1 MDHEN, CDR2 SYDVKM. The CDR3 here is CASSLLGGGSGNTIYF. The CDR3 DNA follows: TGTGCCAGCAGCCTCCTCGGGGGGGGATCTGGAAACACCATATATTTT.

The V gene is TRBV4-1, the J gene TRBJ1-6; D might be TRBD1 (5 bases). Trimming removed 2 bases at V and 7 bases at J, with 12 bases between. Germline CDR1 is MGHRA and CDR2 is YSYEKL. The CDR3 covers 15 residues. The CDR3 DNA follows: TGCGCCAGCAGCCAACTCGGTCAGGGAAATTCACCCCTCCACTTT. Amino acid sequence: CASSQLGQGNSPLHF.

In its sample, this clone was seen once. The chain joins TRBV7-9 to TRBJ1-5; TRBD1 aligns across 7 bases. Germline V gene data show CDR1 as SEHNR and CDR2 as FQNEAQ (reference sequence). There are 17 residues in the CDR3. Losses at the gene ends were 5 bases for V and 1 base for J; bases not matched to a gene: 11. This CDR3 is CASSPGKTTGSNQPQHF. The CDR3 region has the DNA TGTGCCAGCAGCCCGGGAAAAACGACAGGGAGCAATCAGCCCCAGCATTTT.

The V call is TRBV5-4, the J call TRBJ2-3; 7 nucleotides line up with TRBD2. V was clipped by 1 base and J by 2 bases; unmatched bases: 7. The CDR3 runs 16 residues. Germline V lookup: CDR1 SGHNT, CDR2 YYREEE (reference sequence). DNA of the CDR3: TGTGCCAGCAGCTTGCCCGCTAGCGGTCACACAGATACGCAGTATTTT. Translated: CASSLPASGHTDTQYF.

V and J are TRBV6-5 and TRBJ2-7; D uncertain. This CDR3 is 13 amino acids long. V lost 0 bases and J 3 bases, leaving 6 bases between the germline ends. Per the germline V gene, CDR1 is MNHEY and CDR2 is SVGAGI. The CDR3 nucleotides read TGTGCCAGCAGTTACTCTGGCAGCTACGAGCAGTACTTC. Translating gives CASSYSGSYEQYF.

The chain couples TRBV5-1 to TRBJ2-1, with 7 bases that match TRBD2. The CDR3 runs 12 residues. CDR1 is SGHRS, CDR2 YFSETQ, per germline. Trimming at V came to 4 bases and at J to 9 bases, leaving 4 bases not matched to a gene. Here the CDR3 reads CASSAGGVEQFF. CDR3 sequence (DNA): TGCGCCAGCAGCGCTGGGGGGGTTGAGCAGTTCTTC. The whole variable domain, remainder taken from reference TRBV5-1 and TRBJ2-1, is KAGVTQTPRYLIKTRGQQVTLSCSPISGHRSVSWYQQTPGQGLQFLFEYFSETQRNKGNFPGRFSGRQFSNSRSEMNVSTLELGDSALYLCASSAGGVEQFFGPGTRLTVL.

The chain joins TRBV30 to TRBJ2-3; D possibly corresponds to TRBD2 (6 bases). The CDR3 contains 16 residues. Trimming pared 3 bases from V and 1 base from J, leaving 17 bases between. In germline, CDR1 is GTSNPN, CDR2 SVGIG (reference sequence). The CDR3 sequence is CAWSASLSGGTDTQYF. The CDR3 nucleotides are TGTGCCTGGAGCGCGTCCCTTAGCGGCGGCACAGATACGCAGTATTTT.

V gene TRBV20-1 combines with J gene TRBJ2-3, with 8 bases lining up with TRBD2. The V segment lost 3 bases and the J segment 6 bases; nucleotides outside the gene matches: 5. There are 13 residues in the CDR3. Germline V gene data show CDR1 as DFQATT and CDR2 as SNEGSKA (reference sequence). The CDR3 region has the DNA TGCAGTGCTAGTACGGGGGGGCTTGATACGCAGTATTTT. Protein sequence: CSASTGGLDTQYF.

This clone appeared a few times. The V gene is TRBV18, the J gene TRBJ2-5; maybe TRBD2 (5 bases). V dropped 0 bases and J dropped 4 bases, with 6 bases sitting between them. This CDR3 is 13 amino acids long. The germline CDR1 and CDR2 sequences are KGHSH and LQKENI. Here the CDR3 reads CASSPPSGETQYF. Written as DNA, the CDR3 is TGTGCCAGCTCACCACCAAGCGGAGAGACCCAGTACTTC.

CDR3: CASRAGTGDYNEQFF. Here the CDR3 DNA reads TGTGCCAGCAGAGCCGGGACAGGCGACTACAATGAGCAGTTCTTC. V usage is TRBV6-5 and J usage is TRBJ2-1; TRBD1 aligns across 8 bases. CDR3 length: 15 amino acids. Trimming cost V 6 bases and J 3 bases; bases outside gene matches: 7. Germline assignment: CDR1 MNHEY and CDR2 SVGAGI.

This chain joins TRBV5-6 and TRBJ2-2; 7 bases map to TRBD2. Germline V gene sequence: CDR1 SGHDT, CDR2 YYEEEE. The V and J ends lost 4 bases and 5 bases, in that order; junction bases with no gene match: 11. CDR3 length equals 16 residues. The CDR3 DNA follows: TGTGCCAGCAGCGGAACAGGCGACGGGGGGACCGGGGAGCTGTTTTTT. It is translated as CASSGTGDGGTGELFF.